One T cell receptor beta chain is described in this entry. Its antigen is unknown. The method was immunoSEQ multiplex PCR; TCRdb's version includes in-frame clones alone and lacks a portion of them. The sample holds about 90,000 clones, roughly 86% seen once. The sample belongs to a study of T cell responses to AZD1222 COVID-19 vaccine. Study-wide findings and caveats: CD4 TCRs covered the whole spike, strongest at regions 160-218 and 743-854. Clonal diversity was possibly underestimated; the donors were predominantly white British and more often female.

Germline lookup yields CDR1 LNHDA and CDR2 SQIVND (reference sequence). The CDR3 runs 14 residues. Trimming stripped 10 bases from V and 7 bases from J, with 17 bases between. Here the sequenced sample was peripheral blood, taken on day 0 of AZD1222 vaccination. This receptor was identified in an adult in good health. V usage is TRBV19 and J usage is TRBJ1-6; maybe TRBD1 (5 bases). CDR3 residues: CATRADSLNSPLHF. The CDR3 coding sequence is TGTGCCACCAGAGCCGACAGCCTCAATTCACCCCTCCACTTT.